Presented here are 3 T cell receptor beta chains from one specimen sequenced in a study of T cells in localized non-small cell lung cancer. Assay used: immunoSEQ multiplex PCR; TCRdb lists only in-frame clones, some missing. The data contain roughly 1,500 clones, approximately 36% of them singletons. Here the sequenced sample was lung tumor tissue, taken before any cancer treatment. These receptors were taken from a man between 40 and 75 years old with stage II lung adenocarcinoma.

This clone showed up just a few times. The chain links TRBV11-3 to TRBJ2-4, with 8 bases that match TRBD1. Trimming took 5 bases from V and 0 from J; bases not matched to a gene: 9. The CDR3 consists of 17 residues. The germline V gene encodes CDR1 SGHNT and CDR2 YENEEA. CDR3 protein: CASSARTGTLAKNIQYF. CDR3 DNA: TGTGCCAGCAGCGCGCGGACAGGGACGCTAGCCAAAAACATTCAGTACTTC.

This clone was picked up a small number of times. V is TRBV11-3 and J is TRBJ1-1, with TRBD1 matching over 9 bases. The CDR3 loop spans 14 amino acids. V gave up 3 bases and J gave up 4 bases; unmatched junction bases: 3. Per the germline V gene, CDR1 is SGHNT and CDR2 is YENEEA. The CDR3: CASSLGQGGTEAFF. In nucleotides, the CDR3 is TGTGCCAGCAGCTTGGGACAGGGAGGCACTGAAGCTTTCTTT.

CDR3 sequence: CAWSVERAGRLMNTEAFF. CDR3 bases: TGTGCCTGGAGTGTAGAGAGGGCGGGCAGATTAATGAACACTGAAGCTTTCTTT. V is TRBV30 and J is TRBJ1-1; D call uncertain. Trimming removed 0 bases from V and 0 bases from J, with 20 bases in between. The CDR3 length is 18 residues. Germline loops: CDR1 GTSNPN, CDR2 SVGIG (reference sequence).